This TCR beta chain emerged from a study of T-cell memory formation after mild COVID-19. For the study at large: TCR clusters largely stayed donor specific.

Study conclusions and caveats: Nothing confirmed that second-wave clones peaking on day 37 were specific for SARS-CoV-2.

Constant-segment-primed 5'RACE gave TCR alpha and TCR beta cDNA libraries with sample barcodes and UMIs. MiXCR, run by TCRdb on the 5' RACE reads, gives a single entry per CDR3 protein. The sample has 130,000 to 150,000 distinct CDR3 sequences; under 25% are singletons. This clonotype was seen a few times. What it binds is unknown. V was pared by 4 bases and J by 5 bases, with 15 bases between. The CDR3 length is 14 residues. Per the germline V gene, CDR1 is SGHRS and CDR2 is YFSETQ. This chain joins TRBV5-1 and TRBJ2-5, with D possibly matching TRBD1 (5 bases). This receptor was identified in an adult woman who had mild COVID-19 (a few samples of this study predate the infection). Cell type and time point are not known. The sequenced sample was PBMCs or a T cell subset sorted from them (not recorded which). This CDR3 is CASSLLGAEETQYF. In nucleotides, the CDR3 is TGCGCCAGCAGCCTGTTAGGGGCTGAGGAGACCCAGTACTTC.